This TCR beta chain was observed in a study of blood T cell repertoires in COVID-19 (dated by TCRdb to 2020 to 2022). Looking at the study overall: Samples from collaborators originated in the United States, Italy and Spain and spanned both the acute and convalescent phases of COVID-19. The prospective study material was composed of cDNA or gDNA derived from T cells, B-cell-depleted T cells, or PBMCs. The dataset comprised deeply sampled blood TCRbeta repertoires from subjects exposed to, actively infected with, or recovered from COVID-19. The repertoires were released in a freely available public database meant as a resource for research on the immune response to SARS-CoV-2. The samples were drawn from the first 160 participants of the ongoing ImmuneRACE study and from 950 to 1,500 subjects provided by 6 global collaborators. A de-identified subject ID, COVID-19 status, age in years and sex were almost always included in the sample metadata. HLA class I and class II types, where available, came from metadata supplied by the sample provider rather than from assay-based typing. General study outcomes and caveats: Clinical and demographic metadata were provided uncurated, with the amount varying by source and participant.

The immunoSEQ Assay, a bias-controlled multiplex PCR, was used to amplify TCRbeta CDR3 regions from genomic DNA. The paper's data handling went like this. The number of nucleated cells in each sample was estimated from the amplification of reference gene primers within the assay. Sequence reads were collapsed and filtered to measure the absolute abundance of every unique TCRbeta CDR3 rearrangement. For each sample, productive Simpson clonality was calculated as the square root of Simpson's diversity index over productive rearrangements. The clones in this table, taken by TCRdb from immuneACCESS, are in-frame only. Not every clone is retained; where verified, under half of the shortfall comes from an unresolved V gene, and the cause of the rest is unknown. V, J and clone size are those of that table, while D and trimming were read from the DNA. The sample contains around 200,000 clones, roughly 86% of them found a single time. The biggest ten clones account for 2.5% of the sample.

The CDR3 has 16 amino acids, counting the end cysteine and phenylalanine. Only the CDR3 part of the read is kept: 48 bases, read in frame from the first base. The collaborating institutions used their own protocols to collect whole blood in K2EDTA tubes. Collaborator samples were shipped for TCRbeta analysis as frozen whole blood, isolated PBMCs, or DNA extracted from either sample type. Comment on this clone: Its antigen has not been determined. No clone much larger than this one lies a single base away; base qualities are absent.

Material: peripheral blood. The rearrangement joined TRBV12-1 to TRBJ2-2; the tabulated D call, TRBD1, remains unverified against the DNA. TRBV12-1 is a listed pseudogene. This receptor was identified in a man aged 35 to 55 with active or convalescent COVID-19. The sequenced DNA: TGTGCCAGCAGCTTCCTGGGGCCCCCGAACACCGGGGAGCTGTTTTTT. Its protein reads: CASSFLGPPNTGELFF.